Below are 28 T cell receptor beta chains sequenced from a single sample in a study of blood T cell repertoires in COVID-19. Profiled with immunoSEQ multiplex PCR; TCRdb holds only in-frame clones, not every one. The sample consists of about 160,000 clones, roughly 80% of them appearing once. The specimen sequenced was peripheral blood. These receptor sequences come from a man aged 60 to 75 with acute or convalescent COVID-19.

In nucleotides, the CDR3 is TGTGCCAGCAGCGCCGACAACTACGAGCAGTACTTC. Amino acid sequence: CASSADNYEQYF. The V call is TRBV9, the J call TRBJ2-7; D gene ambiguous. The germline CDR1 and CDR2 sequences are SGDLS and YYNGEE. V gave up 3 bases and J gave up 3 bases, with 7 bases separating them. The CDR3 has 12 amino acids.

In its sample, this clone was seen once. The rearrangement joins TRBV6-5 to TRBJ2-7; TRBD1 aligns across 10 bases. V lost 7 bases, J lost 3 bases, and 9 bases stayed unmatched. The CDR3 runs 15 residues. Looked up from germline, CDR1 is MNHEY and CDR2 is SVGAGI. The CDR3 DNA follows: TGTGCCAGCAATATCCCGGGACAGGGGATCTACGAGCAGTACTTC. Translation gives CASNIPGQGIYEQYF.

DNA of the CDR3: TGCAGCGTTCGCGGGGGACACTCTGGAAACACCATATATTTT. Translating it yields CSVRGGHSGNTIYF. The chain is built from TRBV29-1 and TRBJ1-3; the D gene is possibly TRBD1 (6 bases). Trimming took 5 bases from V and 0 from J, leaving 11 bases between them. Germline CDR1 SQVTM, CDR2 ANQGSEA. This CDR3 region has 14 residues.

The chain joins TRBV3-1 (or the pseudogene TRBV3-2) to TRBJ1-1; 9 bases agree with TRBD1. This CDR3 has 14 residues. J gave up 5 bases and V 5 bases, and 6 bases lay outside the gene matches. CDR1 is LGHDT and CDR2 is YNNKEL in the germline V gene (reference sequence). In DNA, the CDR3 is TGTGCCAGCAGCGAGGGACAGGGTGAAACTGAAGCTTTCTTT. Amino acids: CASSEGQGETEAFF.

In its sample, this clone was seen a few times. The V gene is TRBV7-8, the J gene TRBJ2-3; 8 nucleotides line up with TRBD1. Germline lookup yields CDR1 SGHVS and CDR2 FQNEAQ. The CDR3 contains 15 residues. Trimming removed 1 base from V and 4 bases from J; junction bases left unmatched: 4. The CDR3 bases are TGTGCCAGCAGCTTAGTGACAGGGGACGCAGATACGCAGTATTTT. Translated, it gives CASSLVTGDADTQYF.

About this clone itself: A junction end diverges from the germline sequence, so it may reflect a read error. The genes are TRBV3-1 (or the pseudogene TRBV3-2) and TRBJ2-4; 7 bases agree with TRBD1. Germline V gene sequence: CDR1 LGHDT, CDR2 YNNKEL (reference sequence). The CDR3 sequence is 14 residues long. CDR3 coding DNA: TGTGCCAGCAGCCGGGGACAGACCAAACACATTCAGTACTTC. Residues: CASSRGQTKHIQYF.

This chain uses TRBV29-1 with TRBJ1-1, with TRBD1 identical over 8 bases. The CDR3 sequence is 15 residues long. With 3 bases clipped from V and 7 bases from J, the junction kept 13 bases outside the gene matches. Germline V gene data show CDR1 as SQVTM and CDR2 as ANQGSEA. CDR3 residues: CSVDAADRGYVEAFF. The DNA of the CDR3 is TGCAGCGTTGACGCCGCTGACAGGGGATATGTTGAAGCTTTCTTT.

The V gene is TRBV7-2, the J gene TRBJ2-5; TRBD2 agrees at 9 bases. This CDR3 is built from 17 residues. Trimming cost V 1 base and J 5 bases; bases outside gene matches: 11. From germline, CDR1 is SGHTA and CDR2 FQGNSA. For the CDR3, the DNA is TGTGCCAGCAGCTTAGGGTGGGCGGGGGGGGGCCTGGAGACCCAGTACTTC. The encoded protein is CASSLGWAGGGLETQYF.

The chain links TRBV30 to TRBJ1-3, with D possibly being TRBD1 (5 bases). Trimming removed 0 bases from V and 1 base from J, with 16 bases in between. This CDR3 has 17 residues. CDR1 is GTSNPN and CDR2 is SVGIG in the germline V gene (reference sequence). CDR3 in DNA: TGTGCCTGGAGTGTAACCCTCGGGGGGGGGTCTGGAAACACCATATATTTT. This encodes CAWSVTLGGGSGNTIYF.

A single count supports this clone. V gene TRBV7-9 combines with J gene TRBJ2-1; 7 nucleotides match TRBD2. V was pared by 1 base and J by 8 bases, with 5 bases of the junction left unmatched. Germline assignment: CDR1 SEHNR and CDR2 FQNEAQ (reference sequence). The CDR3 totals 14 residues. The CDR3 DNA reads TGTGCCAGCAGCTTAGAGGGACTATCCGATGAGCAGTTCTTC. Translating gives CASSLEGLSDEQFF.

This sequence joins TRBV19 and TRBJ1-3; unclear D gene. Trimming took off 7 bases at V and 1 base at J, with 8 bases between the two ends. CDR3 length equals 13 residues. Germline V gene lookup returns CDR1 LNHDA and CDR2 SQIVND (reference sequence). CDR3 bases: TGTGCCAGTATCCCACAGTCTGGAAACACCATATATTTT. Translation gives CASIPQSGNTIYF.

This chain joins TRBV5-1 and TRBJ1-1; TRBD1 is a possible D gene (5 bases). CDR1 SGHRS and CDR2 YFSETQ come from the germline V gene. The CDR3 has 14 residues. V lost 4 bases and J lost 3, with 13 bases in between. The CDR3 reads CASSEQGAYTEAFF. The CDR3 DNA is TGCGCCAGCAGCGAGCAAGGGGCATACACTGAAGCTTTCTTT.

The J gene is TRBJ2-3, the V gene TRBV15; 8 bases map to TRBD2. CDR1 LNHNV and CDR2 YYDKDF come from the germline V gene (reference sequence). This CDR3 region has 12 residues. Written as DNA, the CDR3 is TGTGCGCGGGGGGCGAGCACAGATACGCAGTATTTT. The encoded protein is CARGASTDTQYF. Variable domain in full (rest from reference TRBV15 and TRBJ2-3): DAMVIQNPRYQVTQFGKPVTLSCSQTLNHNVMYWYQQKSSQAPKLLFHYYDKDFNNEADTPDNFQSRRPNTSFCFLDIRSPGLGDTAMYLCARGASTDTQYFGPGTRLTVL.

The chain couples TRBV18 to TRBJ2-3; D call uncertain. V shed 3 bases and J shed 2 bases, with 12 bases lying between them. This CDR3 spans 15 amino acids. Per the germline V gene, CDR1 is KGHSH and CDR2 is LQKENI. The CDR3 bases are TGTGCCAGCTCACCGGAGTCCCCCGTCACAGATACGCAGTATTTT. Amino acids: CASSPESPVTDTQYF.

In this sample, this clone turned up once. The genes are TRBV24-1 and TRBJ1-2; D perhaps matches TRBD1 (5 bases). CDR1 KGHDR and CDR2 SFDVKD come from the germline V gene. The V gene lost 2 bases and the J gene lost 5 bases, with 11 bases spanning the gap. The CDR3 length is 14 residues. For the CDR3, the DNA is TGTGCCACCAGTGATTGGGGCAGAAGTTATGGCTACACCTTC. It is translated as CATSDWGRSYGYTF.

The V call is TRBV5-1, the J call TRBJ1-6; D ambiguous. Trimming shortened V by 1 base and J by 7 bases, and 18 bases separated the two germline ends. Germline V gene lookup returns CDR1 SGHRS and CDR2 YFSETQ. This CDR3 has 17 residues. The CDR3 coding sequence is TGCGCCAGCAGCTTGACCCCGTCCCCGGGTGTGAATTCACCCCTCCACTTT. Translating gives CASSLTPSPGVNSPLHF.

This chain connects TRBV18 to TRBJ1-5; 12 bases match TRBD1. Germline values: CDR1 KGHSH, CDR2 LQKENI. V shed 8 bases, J shed 5 bases, and the junction held 4 bases outside the gene matches. The CDR3 consists of 14 residues. The CDR3 loop reads CASRGQGADQPQHF. The CDR3 DNA follows: TGTGCCAGCCGGGGACAGGGGGCCGATCAGCCCCAGCATTTT.

This clone was seen only a few times. The chain has TRBV12-3 or TRBV12-4 and TRBJ1-1, with D uncertain. The V and J ends lost 6 bases and 0 bases respectively, with 8 bases between them. CDR3 length equals 13 residues. CDR3 amino acids: CASSPTLNTEAFF. For the CDR3, the DNA is TGTGCCAGCAGCCCGACATTGAACACTGAAGCTTTCTTT.

V gene TRBV6-5 combines with J gene TRBJ1-2, with 8 positions matching TRBD1. This CDR3 is built from 15 residues. V lost 4 bases and J lost 2; bases outside the gene matches: 6. Looked up from germline, CDR1 is MNHEY and CDR2 is SVGAGI. CDR3 protein: CASSLVGQGNYGYTF. The CDR3 bases are TGTGCCAGCAGTTTGGTTGGACAGGGCAACTATGGCTACACCTTC.

This clone occurred a few times. The chain is built from TRBV25-1 and TRBJ2-7, with D perhaps TRBD1 (6 bases). V gave up 1 base and J gave up 4 bases, with 11 bases separating them. From germline, CDR1 is MGHDK and CDR2 SYGVNS. The CDR3 is 14 residues long. The CDR3, as DNA: TGTGCCAGCAGTGAATCGCACAGGGAGTACGAGCAGTACTTC. It codes for CASSESHREYEQYF.

The V and J genes are TRBV9 and TRBJ1-4; D might be TRBD1 (5 bases). CDR1 is SGDLS, CDR2 YYNGEE, per germline. The ends were cut back, 4 bases at V and 8 bases at J, with 21 bases in the middle. The CDR3 is 16 amino acids. The CDR3 spells CASSLGPGGWGEKLFF. The CDR3 nucleotides read TGTGCCAGCAGCTTAGGCCCGGGGGGTTGGGGAGAAAAACTGTTTTTT.

CDR3 sequence: CASSDWAVNEQFF. The CDR3 coding sequence is TGTGCCAGCAGTGATTGGGCTGTAAATGAGCAGTTCTTC. This chain links TRBV6-1 with TRBJ2-1; unclear D gene. This CDR3 is built from 13 residues. Trimming left V 3 bases short and J 7 bases short, with 10 bases between. CDR1 and CDR2 from the germline V gene are MNHNS and SASEGT.

The chain links TRBV7-3 to TRBJ2-1; 12 bases align to TRBD2. The CDR3 covers 17 residues. The V gene end was trimmed by 5 bases and the J gene end by 7 bases; junction bases not matched to a gene: 12. Looked up from germline, CDR1 is SGHTA and CDR2 is FQGTGA. CDR3 sequence: CASSPLSSGGARNEQFF. The CDR3, as DNA: TGTGCCAGCAGCCCCTTATCTAGCGGGGGGGCGCGAAATGAGCAGTTCTTC.

The chain uses TRBV25-1 and TRBJ2-7; 7 bases are shared with TRBD2. The CDR3 spans 13 residues. V lost 3 bases, J lost 4 bases, and 3 bases stayed unmatched. Germline-derived CDR1 and CDR2 are MGHDK and SYGVNS. This CDR3 is CASSEQRGYEQYF. The CDR3 DNA is TGTGCCAGCAGTGAGCAGCGGGGATACGAGCAGTACTTC.

This sequence joins TRBV7-2 and TRBJ1-1, with D uncertain. CDR3 length equals 15 residues. The germline V gene encodes CDR1 SGHTA and CDR2 FQGNSA. The ends were cut back, 3 bases at V and 5 bases at J, with 16 bases in the middle. The CDR3 DNA is TGTGCCAGCAGCTTGGGCACAAAGGGAGGGACTGAAGCTTTCTTT. It yields the protein CASSLGTKGGTEAFF.

The chain joins TRBV5-4 to TRBJ2-1; 11 bases line up with TRBD2. The germline gives CDR1 SGHNT, CDR2 YYREEE (reference sequence). V gave up 5 bases and J gave up 1 base; unmatched junction bases: 2. This CDR3 is built from 15 residues. The DNA of the CDR3 is TGTGCCAGCAGACTAGCGGGGGCGTCCTACAATGAGCAGTTCTTC. This codes for CASRLAGASYNEQFF.

The V and J genes are TRBV14 and TRBJ2-2; a possible D gene is TRBD2 (5 bases). Germline V gene lookup returns CDR1 SGHDN and CDR2 FVKESK. CDR3 length: 16 residues. Deletions cut 1 base from V and 7 bases from J, with 16 bases between. CDR3 sequence (DNA): TGTGCCAGCAGCCAAGCTCGAGGGCCTCCTAACGGGGAGCTGTTTTTT. This gives the protein CASSQARGPPNGELFF.

This clone was detected only once. The gene calls are TRBV10-3 and TRBJ1-2; D gene ambiguous. Trimming removed 0 bases from V and 6 bases from J, with 23 bases in between. There are 18 residues in the CDR3. Germline CDR1 reads ENHRY; CDR2 reads SYGVKD. The CDR3 nucleotides read TGTGCCATCAGTGAGTCGATTATGGGAGACACCTTGGAAAATGGCTACACCTTC. Protein product: CAISESIMGDTLENGYTF.